A selection of T cell receptor beta chains follows, all from one sample in a study of T-cell memory formation after mild COVID-19. Each CDR3 protein is one row after TCRdb ran MiXCR on the 5' RACE reads. The table records around 250,000 distinct CDR3 sequences, around 17% of them present only once. The sample comprised PBMCs or a T cell subset sorted from them (not recorded which). The receptor source for this set is a man aged 18 to 30 who had mild COVID-19 (a few samples of this study predate the infection). Cell type and time point are not known. CDR3s include the opening cysteine and the closing phenylalanine or tryptophan. A D gene is named only where the DNA matches it firmly. Size values are once, few and many counts, or a class for expanded clones, and some rows have none.

j_call v_call d_call clone_size cdr3_nt cdr3_aa
TRBJ2-5 TRBV6-1 . . TGTGCCAGCAGGGAGAACTATGCGCGTACCGAGACCCAGTACTTC CASRENYARTETQYF
TRBJ1-3 TRBV11-3 . . TGTGCCAGCAGCTTCGGTGGGGGGGCTGGAAACACCATATATTTT CASSFGGGAGNTIYF
TRBJ2-2 TRBV6-5 TRBD1 few TGTGCCAGCAGTCCTTGGACAGGGGGTCAGGACACCGGGGAGCTGTTTTTT CASSPWTGGQDTGELFF
TRBJ2-5 TRBV5-1 . . TGCGCCAGCAGCCAAATGGTGGGGGATCAAGAGACCCAGTACTTC CASSQMVGDQETQYF
TRBJ1-1 TRBV25-1 . few TGTGCCAGCAGTGAATGGGAGGCGTCGGGCACTGAAGCTTTCTTT CASSEWEASGTEAFF
TRBJ2-1 TRBV7-2 . few TGTGCCAGCAGCTCCCCGTCCCAGCCCTACAATGAGCAGTTCTTC CASSSPSQPYNEQFF
TRBJ1-1 TRBV12-3/TRBV12-4 TRBD1 few TGTGCCAGCAGTTCGACAGGGAGGTACACTGAAGCTTTCTTT CASSSTGRYTEAFF
TRBJ2-1 TRBV12-3/TRBV12-4 . . TGTGCCAGCTGGGGACTGGGGTTTGAAGGCCCAAATGAGCAGTTCTTC CASWGLGFEGPNEQFF
TRBJ2-1 TRBV20-1 . few TGCAGTGCTAGAGGTGGGGAGGGGGGGCAGTTCTTC CSARGGEGGQFF
TRBJ2-1 TRBV5-4 TRBD2 few TGTGCCAGCAGCTACGTAGCGGGGGGTCAGCAGTTCTTC CASSYVAGGQQFF
TRBJ1-3 TRBV6-7 TRBD1 few TGTGCCAGCAGTTACCTTTGGACAGGGCGGGGAAACACCATATATTTT CASSYLWTGRGNTIYF
TRBJ2-7 TRBV18 . . TGTGCCAGCTCACCCCAGGAGTCGAGCTCCTACGAGCAGTACTTC CASSPQESSSYEQYF
TRBJ2-1 TRBV18 . few TGTGCCAGCTCACCATGGGGACTGGATGAGCAGTTCTTC CASSPWGLDEQFF
TRBJ2-7 TRBV5-1 TRBD1 . TGCGCCAGCAGCCCCGGGGGGACAGGGGGGAGCTCCTACGAGCAGTACTTC CASSPGGTGGSSYEQYF
TRBJ1-1 TRBV9 . . TGTGCCAGCAGCGTAACAAGGGACGGGGCCAGAACTGAAGCTTTCTTT CASSVTRDGARTEAFF
TRBJ2-7 TRBV7-8 . many TGTGCCAGCAGCTTACCACCCTACGAGCAGTACTTC CASSLPPYEQYF
TRBJ2-5 TRBV7-9 TRBD2 few TGTGCCAGCAGACTAGCGGGGGGGCGCGAGACCCAGTACTTC CASRLAGGRETQYF
TRBJ2-1 TRBV5-1 . few TGCGCCAGCAGCTTGTTTGGGGTGGGGAACTCCTACAATGAGCAGTTCTTC CASSLFGVGNSYNEQFF
TRBJ2-2 TRBV20-1 TRBD1 few TGCAGTGCCACACCGAGGGGACAGGGGAACACCGGGGAGCTGTTTTTT CSATPRGQGNTGELFF
TRBJ2-2 TRBV18 . once TGTGCCAGCTCACCAGAGGGGACGGGGGAGCTGTTTTTT CASSPEGTGELFF
TRBJ1-1 TRBV5-1 . many TGCGCCAGCAGCGGAACGGGCCTGGGGACTGAAGCTTTCTTT CASSGTGLGTEAFF
TRBJ1-1 TRBV4-2 . few TGTGCCAGCAGCCTCTTACAGGGAATGAACACTGAAGCTTTCTTT CASSLLQGMNTEAFF